This passage covers 5 T cell receptor beta chains from one sample sequenced in a study of early T cells in non-severe SARS-CoV-2 infection. TCRdb analysed the 5' RACE reads with MiXCR anew, one entry per CDR3 protein. The sample yields roughly 29,000 distinct CDR3 sequences, 5% to 6% seen once. Sequencing used whole blood. These receptors came from an adult who was a healthcare worker with PCR-confirmed SARS-CoV-2 infection or an uninfected control (not recorded which).

This clonotype was seen only once. The V call is TRBV11-2, the J call TRBJ2-7; 7 bases agree with TRBD1. This CDR3 is built from 14 residues. CDR1 SGHAT and CDR2 FQNNGV come from the germline V gene. Unmatched junction bases numbered 6, after V lost 1 base and J lost 6 bases. CDR3 coding DNA: TGTGCCAGCAGCTTAGGACAGGGTGAGCGCGAGCAGTACTTC. This gives the protein CASSLGQGEREQYF.

This clonotype has ten or more counts. The rearrangement uses TRBV11-2 and TRBJ2-7; D is perhaps TRBD1 or TRBD2 (6 bases each). Germline-derived CDR1 and CDR2 are SGHAT and FQNNGV. The CDR3 is 14 residues long. Trimming cost V 3 bases and J 2 bases, with 11 bases left between them. In nucleotides, the CDR3 is TGTGCCAGCAGCTTGACCGGGGGCCCCTACGAGCAGTACTTC. Residues: CASSLTGGPYEQYF.

This clonotype was detected many times. V usage is TRBV10-3 and J usage is TRBJ2-5; TRBD1 matches at 7 bases. Trimming removed 7 bases from V and 4 bases from J; junction bases left unmatched: 6. The germline CDR1 and CDR2 sequences are ENHRY and SYGVKD. The CDR3 spans 13 residues. The CDR3 loop is CAIMRGPRETQYF. In DNA form, the CDR3 reads TGTGCCATCATGAGGGGGCCACGAGAGACCCAGTACTTC.

This clonotype qualifies as medium-sized. This chain connects TRBV11-2 to TRBJ2-1; 8 bases align to TRBD1. Per the germline V gene, CDR1 is SGHAT and CDR2 is FQNNGV. V shed 4 bases, J shed 4 bases, and the junction held 15 bases outside the gene matches. The CDR3 totals 18 residues. Here the CDR3 DNA reads TGTGCCAGCAGCTCCATACCGACCCGGACAGGGCTTTACAATGAGCAGTTCTTC. Translating it yields CASSSIPTRTGLYNEQFF.

In its sample, this clonotype was seen many times. The DNA is omitted, as the CDR3 cannot be located on it reliably, and the CDR3 follows TCRdb's listing. The chain has TRBV6-1 and TRBJ1-1; the table's D gene call, TRBD1, was not cross checked with the DNA. The V gene's germline CDR1 is MNHNS and CDR2 SASEGT. 12 amino acids form the CDR3, both terminal residues included. The CDR3 region is CASSEVGQGIFF.